The rows below give T cell receptor beta chains drawn from one sample of a study of cytomegalovirus exposure and HLA in healthy donors. This table comes from immunoSEQ multiplex PCR, and its TCRdb copy is limited to in-frame clones, with some not included. The sample has about 130,000 clones, 60% to 75% seen once. Material for sequencing was PBMCs. The receptors were gathered from a woman in her 50s in good health and CMV-seropositive. Both conserved end residues are part of each CDR3. D genes are given only for firm matches. Not every row has a clone size; where given, it reads once, few, many or a size class.

V: TRBV7-9
J: TRBJ1-4
size: -
D: -
DNA: TGTGCCAGCAGCTCCGAGGAGGGTCAGGTAGATGAAAAACTGTTTTTT
CDR3: CASSSEEGQVDEKLFF

V: TRBV6-5
J: TRBJ1-5
size: -
D: -
DNA: TGTGCCAGCAGTTACTCTCCGAATACTAATCAGCCCCAGCATTTT
CDR3: CASSYSPNTNQPQHF

V: TRBV5-1
J: TRBJ1-2
size: -
D: TRBD1
DNA: TGCGCCAGCAGCTCCGGGACAGGGAACTATGGCTACACCTTC
CDR3: CASSSGTGNYGYTF

V: TRBV19
J: TRBJ1-1
size: -
D: -
DNA: TGTGCCAGTAGTATAGGGCCACAGCAGAACACTGAAGCTTTCTTT
CDR3: CASSIGPQQNTEAFF

V: TRBV4-1
J: TRBJ2-1
size: -
D: -
DNA: TGCGCCAGCAGCCAGGCTACAGGGGAGCAGTTCTTC
CDR3: CASSQATGEQFF

V: TRBV18
J: TRBJ2-1
size: -
D: TRBD2
DNA: TGTGCCAGCTCACCTATAGCGGGGGGGCTATCCTACAATGAGCAGTTCTTC
CDR3: CASSPIAGGLSYNEQFF

V: TRBV6-5
J: TRBJ2-7
size: -
D: -
DNA: TGTGCCAGCAGTTACGGACAGCTCCGCTCCTACGAGCAGTACTTC
CDR3: CASSYGQLRSYEQYF

V: TRBV11-2
J: TRBJ2-2
size: -
D: -
DNA: TGTGCCAGCAGGCCTCCGGGCGGGGAGCTGTTTTTT
CDR3: CASRPPGGELFF

V: TRBV5-4
J: TRBJ1-4
size: -
D: -
DNA: TGTGCCAGCAGCAGGGCCCTCGGGGGTGAAAAACTGTTTTTT
CDR3: CASSRALGGEKLFF

V: TRBV7-3
J: TRBJ2-1
size: -
D: -
DNA: TGTGCCAGCAGCCCGGGTACGGCCTCCTACAATGAGCAGTTCTTC
CDR3: CASSPGTASYNEQFF

V: TRBV5-1
J: TRBJ2-6
size: -
D: -
DNA: TGCGCCAGCAGCTCGAGCTACAGCCCTGGGGCCAACGTCCTGACTTTC
CDR3: CASSSSYSPGANVLTF

V: TRBV7-3
J: TRBJ1-3
size: -
D: -
DNA: TGTGCCAGCAGCTTAAGCGGGGTCTCTGGAAACACCATATATTTT
CDR3: CASSLSGVSGNTIYF

V: TRBV28
J: TRBJ1-2
size: few
D: -
DNA: TGTGCCAGCAGTCCCGGCCCCTCAGGGGCGCTGGGTGGCTACACCTTC
CDR3: CASSPGPSGALGGYTF

V: TRBV2
J: TRBJ2-5
size: once
D: -
DNA: TGTGCCAGCACCGGTCCGTATACAGGATATGGGGAGACCCAGTACTTC
CDR3: CASTGPYTGYGETQYF

V: TRBV30
J: TRBJ1-6
size: -
D: TRBD1
DNA: TGTGCCCGAGGGTCCGGGACAGGGAGATATTCACCCCTCCACTTT
CDR3: CARGSGTGRYSPLHF

V: TRBV6-5
J: TRBJ2-2
size: -
D: -
DNA: TGTGCCACCTCAGGGGTTTCCGGCGGGGAGCTGTTTTTT
CDR3: CATSGVSGGELFF

V: TRBV9
J: TRBJ1-5
size: -
D: -
DNA: TGTGCCAGCAGCGTAGGCAGGGAATATCAGCCCCAGCATTTT
CDR3: CASSVGREYQPQHF

V: TRBV5-1
J: TRBJ2-7
size: -
D: TRBD1
DNA: TGCGCCAGCAGCCCCGGACAGGGGGCGATGGGTAACCCCCTGGGCTACGAGCAGTACTTC
CDR3: CASSPGQGAMGNPLGYEQYF

V: TRBV6-1
J: TRBJ1-2
size: -
D: -
DNA: TGTGCCAGCAGTGATGGCAGGAACCGTTATGGCTACACCTTC
CDR3: CASSDGRNRYGYTF

V: TRBV9
J: TRBJ2-5
size: -
D: -
DNA: TGTGCCAGCAGCGTAGAAGGGGTCGGAGAGACCCAGTACTTC
CDR3: CASSVEGVGETQYF

V: TRBV28
J: TRBJ1-2
size: -
D: TRBD1
DNA: TGTGCCAGCAGTTCGACAGGGGCCCATAGCTATGGCTACACCTTC
CDR3: CASSSTGAHSYGYTF

V: TRBV2
J: TRBJ1-2
size: -
D: TRBD1
DNA: TGTGCCAGCAGCCCGGGACAGGGGAATGGCTACACCTTC
CDR3: CASSPGQGNGYTF

V: TRBV19
J: TRBJ2-2
size: -
D: -
DNA: TGTGCCACCCCCCGGCGGGAAAAGTACTCAGACACCGGGGAGCTGTTTTTT
CDR3: CATPRREKYSDTGELFF

V: TRBV10-3
J: TRBJ1-5
size: few
D: -
DNA: TGTGCCATCAGTGGGCCCCTCCGGGACATACATCAGCCCCAGCATTTT
CDR3: CAISGPLRDIHQPQHF

V: TRBV10-1
J: TRBJ2-1
size: -
D: -
DNA: TGCGCCAGCAGTGAGTCCCTTTACAATGAGCAGTTCTTC
CDR3: CASSESLYNEQFF

V: TRBV5-6
J: TRBJ1-2
size: -
D: -
DNA: TGTGCCAGCAGCTGGTCTTCGGGGGTCTCTAACTATGGCTACACCTTC
CDR3: CASSWSSGVSNYGYTF

V: TRBV18
J: TRBJ2-5
size: -
D: -
DNA: TGTGCCAGCTCACCCCAGGGGCGGGTGGAGACCCAGTACTTC
CDR3: CASSPQGRVETQYF

V: TRBV18
J: TRBJ2-5
size: few
D: -
DNA: TGTGCCAGCTCGCCATTTCGGGACTCCCAAGAGACCCAGTACTTC
CDR3: CASSPFRDSQETQYF

V: TRBV4-1
J: TRBJ2-5
size: -
D: -
DNA: TGCGCCAGCAGCCCCGCAGGACAAGAGACCCAGTACTTC
CDR3: CASSPAGQETQYF

V: TRBV2
J: TRBJ1-4
size: -
D: -
DNA: TGTGCCACCGAGGACAGCCTTAATGAAAAACTGTTTTTT
CDR3: CATEDSLNEKLFF

V: TRBV7-8
J: TRBJ2-2
size: -
D: -
DNA: TGTGCCAGCAGCTTACCAGCTACAGGGAAACACACCGGGGAGCTGTTTTTT
CDR3: CASSLPATGKHTGELFF

V: TRBV10-3
J: TRBJ2-3
size: once
D: -
DNA: TGTGCCATCAAGGGGGACACAGATACGCAGTATTTT
CDR3: CAIKGDTDTQYF

V: TRBV6-5
J: TRBJ2-3
size: -
D: TRBD1
DNA: TGTGCCAGCAAGACAGGGATCCTTTCCGGAGATACGCAGTATTTT
CDR3: CASKTGILSGDTQYF

V: TRBV7-9
J: TRBJ1-6
size: -
D: -
DNA: TGTGCCAGCAGCTTAGTGTCTGGGGGGAGCAATTCACCCCTCCACTTT
CDR3: CASSLVSGGSNSPLHF

V: TRBV5-6
J: TRBJ1-5
size: -
D: -
DNA: TGTGCCAGCAGCTCTGGGGAGGGGCCCCAGCATTTT
CDR3: CASSSGEGPQHF

V: TRBV7-9
J: TRBJ1-2
size: -
D: TRBD1
DNA: TGTGCCAGCAGCTCAGCACGGGACAGCGAGTATGGCTACACCTTC
CDR3: CASSSARDSEYGYTF

V: TRBV5-1
J: TRBJ2-3
size: few
D: TRBD2
DNA: TGCGCCAGCAGCTTGATCCGGGGGGGAACAGATACGCAGTATTTT
CDR3: CASSLIRGGTDTQYF

V: TRBV30
J: TRBJ2-1
size: -
D: TRBD1
DNA: TGTGCCTGGAAACGGGACAGGGCCTACAATGAGCAGTTCTTC
CDR3: CAWKRDRAYNEQFF

V: TRBV5-1
J: TRBJ1-3
size: once
D: TRBD1
DNA: TGCGCCAGCAGCCTCCAGGGACAGGGGTTTGGAAACACCATATATTTT
CDR3: CASSLQGQGFGNTIYF

V: TRBV28
J: TRBJ2-5
size: -
D: -
DNA: TGTGCCAGCAGGGTGAGAGCGAAAGAGACCCAGTACTTC
CDR3: CASRVRAKETQYF

V: TRBV27
J: TRBJ2-1
size: -
D: TRBD2
DNA: TGTGCCAGCAGTTTATTCGTAGCGGGGGGCTCCTACAATGAGCAGTTCTTC
CDR3: CASSLFVAGGSYNEQFF

V: TRBV5-6
J: TRBJ2-7
size: -
D: -
DNA: TGTGCCAGCAGCCTCCGGGACTGGGACCCCTACGAGCAGTACTTC
CDR3: CASSLRDWDPYEQYF

V: TRBV9
J: TRBJ1-3
size: -
D: TRBD1
DNA: TGTGCCAGCAGCGTGGAGGACAGGATCTCTGGAAACACCATATATTTT
CDR3: CASSVEDRISGNTIYF

V: TRBV5-1
J: TRBJ1-1
size: -
D: TRBD1
DNA: TGCGCCAGCAGCCTTACCTCTCGACAGGGCGGGAACACTGAAGCTTTCTTT
CDR3: CASSLTSRQGGNTEAFF

V: TRBV19
J: TRBJ1-2
size: -
D: -
DNA: TGTGCCAGTAGACCTTCCTACAGGGAATCTCAAGGCTACACCTTC
CDR3: CASRPSYRESQGYTF

V: TRBV19
J: TRBJ2-7
size: -
D: TRBD1
DNA: TGTGCCAGTAGTCCTGGACAGGGGGCCGAGCAGTACTTC
CDR3: CASSPGQGAEQYF

V: TRBV29-1
J: TRBJ1-4
size: -
D: -
DNA: TGCAGCGTTGAGGGGGCTGGTGAAAAACTGTTTTTT
CDR3: CSVEGAGEKLFF

V: TRBV18
J: TRBJ2-7
size: -
D: TRBD1
DNA: TGTGCCAGTGCCACAGGGGGCCCCCCCTACGAGCAGTACTTC
CDR3: CASATGGPPYEQYF

V: TRBV7-2
J: TRBJ1-2
size: few
D: -
DNA: TGTGCCAGCAGCTTGTGGGCCGGGAACCACTATGGCTACACCTTC
CDR3: CASSLWAGNHYGYTF

V: TRBV4-2
J: TRBJ2-5
size: -
D: TRBD2
DNA: TGTGCCAGCAGCCAACAGCGGGGGACCCAAGAGACCCAGTACTTC
CDR3: CASSQQRGTQETQYF

V: TRBV7-4
J: TRBJ2-1
size: few
D: -
DNA: TGTGCCAGCAGCGCAACAAGAAAGGGGGTTAGTGAATCCCATGAGCAGTTCTTC
CDR3: CASSATRKGVSESHEQFF